What follows are 14 T cell receptor beta chains derived from one specimen sequenced in a study of Graves' ophthalmopathy and Graves' hyperthyroidism. From RNA, the CDR3 regions of TCR beta chains were amplified and sequenced. An opening RT-PCR round employed HTBI primers and preceded a second-round multiplex PCR. TCRdb redid the calling of the multiplex PCR reads with MiXCR, one entry per CDR3 protein. In the table there are 300,000 to 350,000 distinct CDR3 sequences, about a sixth of which are singletons. The sequenced sample consisted of peripheral blood. These receptors were taken from an adult man with Graves' ophthalmopathy.

The CDR3 nucleotides are TGTGCCAGCAGTTCGGGAACAGGGGAGGGGTACTATGGCTACACCTTC. The encoded protein is CASSSGTGEGYYGYTF. The chain couples TRBV12-3 or TRBV12-4 to TRBJ1-2, with 7 bases lining up with TRBD1. The CDR3 has 16 residues. V gave up 4 bases and J gave up 3 bases; unmatched junction bases: 11.

This clonotype was seen ten or more times. J is TRBJ2-5 and V is TRBV6-2 or TRBV6-3, with D possibly being TRBD2 (6 bases). The length of the CDR3 is 16 residues. Per germline, CDR1 MNHEY and CDR2 SVGEGT. Trimming took off 2 bases at V and 1 base at J, with 14 bases between the two ends. The CDR3 region has the DNA TGTGCCAGCAGTTACCCGGCCGGGAGCCTCCAAGAGACCCAGTACTTC. Encoded protein: CASSYPAGSLQETQYF.

This clonotype was counted ten times or more. The CDR3 coding sequence is TGCGCCAGCAGCCAAGAGGGGACAGGGGTACGGGACGAGCAGTACTTC. The encoded protein is CASSQEGTGVRDEQYF. The gene calls are TRBV4-3 and TRBJ2-7; 10 nucleotides agree with TRBD1. The length of the CDR3 is 16 residues. Unmatched junction bases numbered 7, after V lost 0 bases and J lost 5 bases. CDR1 and CDR2 (germline): LGHNA, YSLEER.

The rearrangement links TRBV18 to TRBJ1-3, with D maybe TRBD1 (5 bases). Deletions cut 3 bases from V and 5 bases from J, with 14 bases between. The germline CDR1 and CDR2 sequences are KGHSH and LQKENI. This CDR3 contains 15 residues. The CDR3: CASSPVGTRRNTIYF. The CDR3, as DNA: TGTGCCAGCTCACCCGTGGGGACTCGAAGAAACACCATATATTTT.

This clonotype occurred once. This chain joins TRBV15 and TRBJ2-5; possible D gene TRBD2, 5 bases. Between the trimmed V and J ends, which lost 3 bases and 5 bases, there was a span of 7 bases. The CDR3 has 12 amino acids. Germline loops: CDR1 LNHNV, CDR2 YYDKDF (reference sequence). CDR3 nucleotides: TGTGCCACCAGCAGCCGAGGGGAGACCCAGTACTTC. Amino acid sequence: CATSSRGETQYF.

This clonotype was seen repeatedly, ten times or more. The chain joins TRBV20-1 to TRBJ2-2; TRBD2 matches at 10 bases. Germline V gene data show CDR1 as DFQATT and CDR2 as SNEGSKA (reference sequence). The CDR3 runs to 15 residues. V dropped 1 base and J dropped 4; count of bases not matched to a gene: 3. CDR3 sequence (DNA): TGCAGTGCTAGAGCTAGCGGGAGTTCCACCGGGGAGCTGTTTTTT. Its protein is CSARASGSSTGELFF.

This clonotype was seen many times. J is TRBJ1-2 and V is TRBV9; a possible D gene is TRBD1 (6 bases). Trimming removed 3 bases at V and 8 bases at J, with 17 bases between. This CDR3 spans 14 amino acids. The germline V gene encodes CDR1 SGDLS and CDR2 YYNGEE. In DNA form, the CDR3 reads TGTGCCAGCAGCGCGCCGGGACATCGCGGCGGCTACACCTTC. It encodes CASSAPGHRGGYTF.

This clonotype was seen repeatedly, ten times or more. The V call is TRBV30, the J call TRBJ1-2; TRBD1 agrees at 9 bases. The trim removed 1 base at V and 4 bases at J, leaving 7 bases unmatched. CDR3 length: 15 residues. Germline CDR1 is GTSNPN and CDR2 is SVGIG (reference sequence). The CDR3: CAWSADRGGFYGYTF. For the CDR3, the DNA is TGTGCCTGGAGTGCAGACAGGGGGGGCTTCTATGGCTACACCTTC.

Ten or more counts support this clonotype. The genes are TRBV20-1 and TRBJ1-1; D is possibly TRBD1 (5 bases). Trimming removed 0 bases at V and 2 bases at J, with 10 bases between. There are 14 residues in the CDR3. The germline gives CDR1 DFQATT, CDR2 SNEGSKA (reference sequence). The CDR3 DNA sequence: TGCAGTGCTAGAGAGAGACAGCTCAACACTGAAGCTTTCTTT. Translating gives CSARERQLNTEAFF.

At least ten counts were recorded for this clonotype. The rearrangement joins TRBV2 to TRBJ1-2; D not resolved. Germline CDR1 reads SNHLY; CDR2 reads FYNNEI. This CDR3 has 13 residues. With 2 bases removed from V and 4 bases from J, the gap between germline ends came to 8 bases. CDR3 sequence reads: CASSEPRRYGYTF. The CDR3 DNA sequence: TGTGCCAGCAGTGAACCACGTCGCTATGGCTACACCTTC.

In this sample, this clonotype turned up a few times. The rearrangement joins TRBV6-1 to TRBJ1-5; 7 bases agree with TRBD1. Germline CDR1 and CDR2: MNHNS and SASEGT. V dropped 4 bases and J dropped 3; count of bases not matched to a gene: 9. The CDR3 covers 16 residues. The chain's CDR3 is CASSGQGWANNQPQHF. The CDR3 DNA follows: TGTGCCAGCAGTGGACAGGGCTGGGCGAACAATCAGCCCCAGCATTTT.

Many counts were recorded for this clonotype. The rearrangement joins TRBV5-1 to TRBJ2-2; D is perhaps TRBD2 (5 bases). V was pared by 2 bases and J by 0 bases, with 11 bases between. Looked up from germline, CDR1 is SGHRS and CDR2 is YFSETQ. CDR3 size: 16 residues. The CDR3 DNA reads TGCGCCAGCAGCTTAGGACTTGTATCGAACACCGGGGAGCTGTTTTTT. It codes for CASSLGLVSNTGELFF.

The rearrangement uses TRBV30 and TRBJ2-7; D may be TRBD1 or TRBD2 (7 bases each). The CDR3 sequence is 13 residues long. Between the trimmed V and J ends, which lost 4 bases and 2 bases, there was a span of 12 bases. Germline V gene sequence: CDR1 GTSNPN, CDR2 SVGIG (reference sequence). The CDR3 sequence: CAWTQGGTYEQYF. The CDR3 nucleotides are TGTGCCTGGACCCAGGGGGGGACCTACGAGCAGTACTTC. The entire variable domain, with the rest obtained from reference TRBV30 and TRBJ2-7, is as follows: SQTIHQWPATLVQPVGSPLSLECTVEGTSNPNLYWYRQAAGRGLQLLFYSVGIGQISSEVPQNLSASRPQDRQFILSSKKLLLSDSGFYLCAWTQGGTYEQYFGPGTRLTVT.

This clonotype has ten or more counts. This chain links TRBV19 with TRBJ2-7; weak D call: TRBD1 (6 bases). The V gene's germline CDR1 is LNHDA and CDR2 SQIVND (reference sequence). V shed 7 bases and J shed 1 base, with 17 bases lying between them. This CDR3 spans 15 amino acids. The CDR3 protein is CASTTLKGQSYEQYF. CDR3 coding DNA: TGTGCCAGTACCACACTCAAAGGACAGTCCTACGAGCAGTACTTC.